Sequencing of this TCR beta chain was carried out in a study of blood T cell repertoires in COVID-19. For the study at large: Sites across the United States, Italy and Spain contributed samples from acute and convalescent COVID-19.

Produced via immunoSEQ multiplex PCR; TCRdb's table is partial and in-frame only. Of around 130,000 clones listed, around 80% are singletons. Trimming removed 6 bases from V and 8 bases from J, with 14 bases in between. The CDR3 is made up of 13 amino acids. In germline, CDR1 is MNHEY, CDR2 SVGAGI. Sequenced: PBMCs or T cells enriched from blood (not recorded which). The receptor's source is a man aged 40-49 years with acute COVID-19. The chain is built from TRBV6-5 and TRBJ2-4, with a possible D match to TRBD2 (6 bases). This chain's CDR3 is CASRGTPGDIQYF. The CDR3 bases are TGTGCCAGCAGGGGGACTCCCGGCGACATTCAGTACTTC.